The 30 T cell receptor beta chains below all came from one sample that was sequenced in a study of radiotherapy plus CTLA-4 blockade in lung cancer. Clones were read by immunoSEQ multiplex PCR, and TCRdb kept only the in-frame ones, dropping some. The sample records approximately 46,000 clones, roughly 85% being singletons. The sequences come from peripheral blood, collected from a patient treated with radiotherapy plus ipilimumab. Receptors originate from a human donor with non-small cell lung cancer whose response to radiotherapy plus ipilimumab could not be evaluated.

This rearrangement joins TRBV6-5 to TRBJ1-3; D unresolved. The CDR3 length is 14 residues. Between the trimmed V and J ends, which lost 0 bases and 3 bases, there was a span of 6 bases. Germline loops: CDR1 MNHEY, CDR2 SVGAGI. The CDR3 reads CASSYSRGGNTIYF. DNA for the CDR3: TGTGCCAGCAGTTACTCGCGGGGTGGAAACACCATATATTTT.

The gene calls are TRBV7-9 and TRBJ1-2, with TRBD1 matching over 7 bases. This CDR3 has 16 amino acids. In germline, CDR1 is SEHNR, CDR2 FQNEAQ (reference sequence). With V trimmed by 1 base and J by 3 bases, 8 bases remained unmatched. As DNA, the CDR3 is TGTGCCAGCAGCTTAGTAGACAGGGTCCCTTACTATGGCTACACCTTC. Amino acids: CASSLVDRVPYYGYTF. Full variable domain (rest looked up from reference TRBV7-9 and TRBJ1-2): DTGVSQNPRHKITKRGQNVTFRCDPISEHNRLYWYRQTLGQGPEFLTYFQNEAQLEKSRLLSDRFSAERPKGSFSTLEIQRTEQGDSAMYLCASSLVDRVPYYGYTFGSGTRLTVV.

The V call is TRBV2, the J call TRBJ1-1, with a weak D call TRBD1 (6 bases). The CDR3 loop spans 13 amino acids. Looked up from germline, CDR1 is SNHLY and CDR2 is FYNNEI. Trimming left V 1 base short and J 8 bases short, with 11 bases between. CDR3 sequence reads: CASSEDRDREAFF. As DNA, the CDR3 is TGTGCCAGCAGTGAAGATAGAGACAGGGAAGCTTTCTTT.

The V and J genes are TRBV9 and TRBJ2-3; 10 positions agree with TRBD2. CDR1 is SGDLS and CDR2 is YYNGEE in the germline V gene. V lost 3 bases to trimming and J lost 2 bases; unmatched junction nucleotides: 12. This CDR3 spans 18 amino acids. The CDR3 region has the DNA TGTGCCAGCAGCGGCGGAACTAGCGGGACTCCACTCACAGATACGCAGTATTTT. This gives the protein CASSGGTSGTPLTDTQYF.

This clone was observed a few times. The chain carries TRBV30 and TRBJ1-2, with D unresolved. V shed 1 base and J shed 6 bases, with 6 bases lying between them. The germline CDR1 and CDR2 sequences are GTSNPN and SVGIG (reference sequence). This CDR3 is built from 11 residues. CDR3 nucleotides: TGTGCCTGGAGTGGAGCCCATGGCTACACCTTC. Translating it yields CAWSGAHGYTF.

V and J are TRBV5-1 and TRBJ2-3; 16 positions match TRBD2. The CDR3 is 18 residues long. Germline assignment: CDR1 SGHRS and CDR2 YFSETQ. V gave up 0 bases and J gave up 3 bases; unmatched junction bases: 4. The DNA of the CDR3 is TGCGCCAGCAGCTTGGAAGGGACTAGCGGGAGGGAGACAGATACGCAGTATTTT. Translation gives CASSLEGTSGRETDTQYF.

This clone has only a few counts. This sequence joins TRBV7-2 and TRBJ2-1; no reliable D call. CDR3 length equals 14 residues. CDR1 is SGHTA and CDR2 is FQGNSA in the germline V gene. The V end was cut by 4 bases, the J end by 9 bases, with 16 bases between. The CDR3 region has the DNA TGTGCCAGCAGCTCCGGAGAATCGAGAGGTGAGCAGTTCTTC. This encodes CASSSGESRGEQFF. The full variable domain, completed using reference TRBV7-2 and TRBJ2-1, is GAGVSQSPSNKVTEKGKDVELRCDPISGHTALYWYRQSLGQGLEFLIYFQGNSAPDKSGLPSDRFSAERTGGSVSTLTIQRTQQEDSAVYLCASSSGESRGEQFFGPGTRLTVL.

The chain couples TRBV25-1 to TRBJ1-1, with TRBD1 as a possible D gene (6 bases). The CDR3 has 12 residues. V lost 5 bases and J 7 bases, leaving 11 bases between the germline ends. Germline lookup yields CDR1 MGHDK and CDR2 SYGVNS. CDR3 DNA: TGTGCCAGCAGTAGGGGGGGAGGTGAAGCTTTCTTT. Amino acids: CASSRGGGEAFF.

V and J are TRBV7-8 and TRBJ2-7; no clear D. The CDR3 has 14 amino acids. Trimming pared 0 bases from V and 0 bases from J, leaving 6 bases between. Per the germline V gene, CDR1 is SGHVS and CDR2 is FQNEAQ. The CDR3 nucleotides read TGTGCCAGCAGCTTAGCGGGCTACTCCTACGAGCAGTACTTC. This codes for CASSLAGYSYEQYF.

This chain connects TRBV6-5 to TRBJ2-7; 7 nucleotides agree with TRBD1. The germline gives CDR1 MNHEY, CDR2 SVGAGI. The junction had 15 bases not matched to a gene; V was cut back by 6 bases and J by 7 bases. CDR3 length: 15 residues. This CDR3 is CASSRDPGQPREQYF. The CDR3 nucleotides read TGTGCCAGCAGCCGTGATCCGGGACAGCCTCGGGAGCAGTACTTC.

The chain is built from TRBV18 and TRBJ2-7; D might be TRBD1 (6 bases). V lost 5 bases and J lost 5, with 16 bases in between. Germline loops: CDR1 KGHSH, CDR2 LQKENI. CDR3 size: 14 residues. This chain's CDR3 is CASSSAQGFHEQYF. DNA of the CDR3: TGTGCCAGCTCATCTGCACAGGGTTTCCACGAGCAGTACTTC.

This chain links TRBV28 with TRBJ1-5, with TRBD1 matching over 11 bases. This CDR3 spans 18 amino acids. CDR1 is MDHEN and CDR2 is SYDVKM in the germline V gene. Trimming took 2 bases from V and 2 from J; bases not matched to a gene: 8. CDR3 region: CASSLRGQGGLGNQPQHF. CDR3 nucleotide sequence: TGTGCCAGCAGTTTAAGGGGACAGGGGGGCCTTGGCAATCAGCCCCAGCATTTT.

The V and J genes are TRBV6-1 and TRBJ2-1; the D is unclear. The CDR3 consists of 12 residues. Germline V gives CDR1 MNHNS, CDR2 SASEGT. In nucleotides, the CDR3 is TGTGCTCCCCTGAGCTCCTACAATGAGCAGTTCTTC. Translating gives CAPLSSYNEQFF.

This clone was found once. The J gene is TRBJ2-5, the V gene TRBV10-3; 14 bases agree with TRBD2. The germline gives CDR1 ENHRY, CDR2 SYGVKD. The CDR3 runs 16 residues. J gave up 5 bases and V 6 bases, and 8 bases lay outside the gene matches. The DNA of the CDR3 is TGTGCCATCAGCGACGGGACTAGCGGGAGTTTGGAGACCCAGTACTTC. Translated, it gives CAISDGTSGSLETQYF.

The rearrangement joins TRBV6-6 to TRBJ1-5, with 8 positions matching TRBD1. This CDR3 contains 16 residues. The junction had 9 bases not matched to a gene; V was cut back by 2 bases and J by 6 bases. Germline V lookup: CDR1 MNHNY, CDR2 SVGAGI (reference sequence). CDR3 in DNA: TGTGCCAGCAGTTACCAAATGACAGGGGTTGGTCAGCCCCAGCATTTT. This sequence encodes CASSYQMTGVGQPQHF.

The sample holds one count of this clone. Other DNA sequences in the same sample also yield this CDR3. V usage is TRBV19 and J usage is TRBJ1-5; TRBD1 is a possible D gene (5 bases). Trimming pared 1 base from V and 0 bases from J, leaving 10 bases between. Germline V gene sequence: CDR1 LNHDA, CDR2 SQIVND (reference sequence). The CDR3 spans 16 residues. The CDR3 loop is CASSIVRGYSNQPQHF. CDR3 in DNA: TGTGCCAGTAGTATAGTTAGGGGATATAGCAATCAGCCCCAGCATTTT.

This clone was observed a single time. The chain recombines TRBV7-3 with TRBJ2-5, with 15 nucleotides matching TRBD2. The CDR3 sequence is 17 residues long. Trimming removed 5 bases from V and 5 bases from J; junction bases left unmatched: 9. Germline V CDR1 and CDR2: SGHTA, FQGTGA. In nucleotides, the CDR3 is TGTGCCAGCAGCCCCAATGGACTAGCGGGAGGGACCGAGACCCAGTACTTC. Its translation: CASSPNGLAGGTETQYF.

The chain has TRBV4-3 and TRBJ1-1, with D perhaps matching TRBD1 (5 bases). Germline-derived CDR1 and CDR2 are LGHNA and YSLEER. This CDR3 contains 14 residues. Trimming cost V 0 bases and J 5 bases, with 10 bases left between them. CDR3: CASSQDRGGTEAFF. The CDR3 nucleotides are TGCGCCAGCAGCCAAGATCGTGGGGGGACTGAAGCTTTCTTT.

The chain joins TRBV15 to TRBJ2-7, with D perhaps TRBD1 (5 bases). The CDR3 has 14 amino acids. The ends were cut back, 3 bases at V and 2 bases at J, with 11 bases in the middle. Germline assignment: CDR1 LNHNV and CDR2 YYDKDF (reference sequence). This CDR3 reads CATSSADRPYEQYF. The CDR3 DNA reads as TGTGCCACCAGCAGTGCTGACAGACCCTACGAGCAGTACTTC.

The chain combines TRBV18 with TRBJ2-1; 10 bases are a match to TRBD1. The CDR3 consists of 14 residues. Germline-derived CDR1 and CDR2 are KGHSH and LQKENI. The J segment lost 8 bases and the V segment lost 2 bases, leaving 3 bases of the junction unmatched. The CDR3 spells CASSPGTGEDEQFF. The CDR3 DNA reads TGTGCCAGCTCACCAGGGACAGGGGAGGATGAGCAGTTCTTC.

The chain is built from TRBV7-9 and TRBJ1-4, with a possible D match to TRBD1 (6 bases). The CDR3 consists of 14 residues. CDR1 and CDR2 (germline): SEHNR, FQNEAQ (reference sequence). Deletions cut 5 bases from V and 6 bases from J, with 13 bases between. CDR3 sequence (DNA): TGTGCCAGCAGCCCCCGGGACACATATGAAAAACTGTTTTTT. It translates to CASSPRDTYEKLFF.

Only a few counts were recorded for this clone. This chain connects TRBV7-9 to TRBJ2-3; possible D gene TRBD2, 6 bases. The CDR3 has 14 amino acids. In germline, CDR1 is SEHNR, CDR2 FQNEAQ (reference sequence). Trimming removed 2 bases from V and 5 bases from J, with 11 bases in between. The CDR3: CASSLTGAGDTQYF. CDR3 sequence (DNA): TGTGCCAGCAGCTTAACGGGAGCGGGAGATACGCAGTATTTT.

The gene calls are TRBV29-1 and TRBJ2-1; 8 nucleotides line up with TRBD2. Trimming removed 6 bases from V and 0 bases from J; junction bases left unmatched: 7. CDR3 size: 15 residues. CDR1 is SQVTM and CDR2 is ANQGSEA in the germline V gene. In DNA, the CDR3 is TGCAGCGTCGAGACTAGCGAGAGCTCCTACAATGAGCAGTTCTTC. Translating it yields CSVETSESSYNEQFF.

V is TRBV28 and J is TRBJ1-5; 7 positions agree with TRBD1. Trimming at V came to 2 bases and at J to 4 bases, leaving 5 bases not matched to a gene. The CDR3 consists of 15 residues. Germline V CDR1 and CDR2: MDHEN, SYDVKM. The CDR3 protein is CASSLRAGGNQPQHF. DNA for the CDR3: TGTGCCAGCAGTTTAAGGGCAGGGGGTAATCAGCCCCAGCATTTT.

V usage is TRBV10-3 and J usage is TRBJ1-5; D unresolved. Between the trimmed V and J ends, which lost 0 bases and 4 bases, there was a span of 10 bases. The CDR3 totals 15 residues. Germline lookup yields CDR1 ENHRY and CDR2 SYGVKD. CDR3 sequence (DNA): TGTGCCATCAGTGAGTCAGGACTAGGGAATCAGCCCCAGCATTTT. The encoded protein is CAISESGLGNQPQHF.

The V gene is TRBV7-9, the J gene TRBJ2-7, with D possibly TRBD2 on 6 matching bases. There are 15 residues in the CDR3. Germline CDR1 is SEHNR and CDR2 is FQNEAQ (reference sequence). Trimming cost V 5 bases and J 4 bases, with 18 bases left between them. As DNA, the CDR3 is TGTGCCAGCAGCATATCTCCTAGCGCTGATTACGAGCAGTACTTC. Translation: CASSISPSADYEQYF.

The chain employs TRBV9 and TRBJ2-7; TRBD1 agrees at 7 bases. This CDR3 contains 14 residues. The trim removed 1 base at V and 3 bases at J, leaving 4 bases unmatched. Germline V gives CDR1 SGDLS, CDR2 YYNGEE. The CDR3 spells CASSVTGTDYEQYF. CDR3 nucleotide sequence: TGTGCCAGCAGCGTAACGGGGACAGACTACGAGCAGTACTTC.

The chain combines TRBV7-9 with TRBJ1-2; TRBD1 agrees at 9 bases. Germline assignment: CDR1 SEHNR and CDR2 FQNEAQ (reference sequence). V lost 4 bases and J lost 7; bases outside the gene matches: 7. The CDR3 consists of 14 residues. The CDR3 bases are TGTGCCAGCAGCTCGGACAGGGGATACGGTGGCTACACCTTC. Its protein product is CASSSDRGYGGYTF.

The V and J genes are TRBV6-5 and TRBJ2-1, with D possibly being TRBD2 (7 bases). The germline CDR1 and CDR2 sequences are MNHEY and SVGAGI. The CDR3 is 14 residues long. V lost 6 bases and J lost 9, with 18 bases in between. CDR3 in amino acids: CASRIQQGGGEQFF. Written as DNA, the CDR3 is TGTGCCAGCAGGATCCAACAGGGAGGGGGTGAGCAGTTCTTC.

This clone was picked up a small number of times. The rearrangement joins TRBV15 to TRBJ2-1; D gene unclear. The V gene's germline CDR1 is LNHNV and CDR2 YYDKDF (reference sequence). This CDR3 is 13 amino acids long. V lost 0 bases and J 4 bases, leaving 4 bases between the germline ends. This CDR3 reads CATSRDEYNEQFF. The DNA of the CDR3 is TGTGCCACCAGCAGAGATGAGTACAATGAGCAGTTCTTC. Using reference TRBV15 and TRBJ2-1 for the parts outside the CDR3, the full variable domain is DAMVIQNPRYQVTQFGKPVTLSCSQTLNHNVMYWYQQKSSQAPKLLFHYYDKDFNNEADTPDNFQSRRPNTSFCFLDIRSPGLGDTAMYLCATSRDEYNEQFFGPGTRLTVL.